These 5 T cell receptor beta chains came from one sample sequenced in a study of blood T cells in healthy people across ages. Primed by a sample-barcoded 5' primer and a J-beta primer mix, a second PCR proceeded for roughly 6 to 12 cycles. TCRdb redid the calling of the 5' RACE reads with MiXCR, one entry per CDR3 protein. The table records about 800,000 distinct CDR3 sequences, 20% to 25% of them present only once. These data are also associated with another study on T cells of mothers and their children.

The sample was blood. The receptors stem from a boy between 10 and 17 years old in good health.

The genes are TRBV18 and TRBJ2-1; 8 bases match TRBD1. Germline lookup yields CDR1 KGHSH and CDR2 LQKENI. The CDR3 covers 15 residues. The V segment lost 5 bases and the J segment 3 bases; nucleotides outside the gene matches: 6. The CDR3 coding sequence is TGTGCCAGCTCAATGACAGGGGTCAGCTACAATGAGCAGTTCTTC. Protein sequence: CASSMTGVSYNEQFF.

This clonotype was found a few times. The chain uses TRBV29-1 and TRBJ2-1; D not certain. Germline CDR1 is SQVTM and CDR2 is ANQGSEA. V gave up 0 bases and J gave up 1 base, with 13 bases separating them. CDR3 length: 16 residues. CDR3 DNA sequence: TGCAGCGTTGAAGATCAATTAGTGGGTTCCTACAATGAGCAGTTCTTC. This encodes CSVEDQLVGSYNEQFF.

There are a few counts of this clonotype. A much larger clone sits a single nucleotide away, making a read error possible. The chain couples TRBV7-3 to TRBJ2-6; 7 nucleotides agree with TRBD2. Trimming removed 5 bases from V and 2 bases from J; junction bases left unmatched: 12. The CDR3 length is 18 residues. From germline, CDR1 is SGHTA and CDR2 FQGTGA. The DNA of the CDR3 is TGTGCCAGCAGCCTAAGCGGGGCAGGGTTGACTGGGGCCAACGTCCTGACTTTC. Its protein is CASSLSGAGLTGANVLTF.

The J gene is TRBJ2-5, the V gene TRBV28; a possible D gene is TRBD1 (5 bases). The CDR3 has 12 amino acids. The germline V gene encodes CDR1 MDHEN and CDR2 SYDVKM. DNA for the CDR3: TGTGCTACAGGAAAGGTTCCGCGAGAGCAGTACTTC. Protein sequence: CATGKVPREQYF.

The rearrangement uses TRBV29-1 and TRBJ2-5; no clear D. This CDR3 is built from 13 residues. Trimming pared 3 bases from V and 2 bases from J, leaving 10 bases between. Germline V CDR1 and CDR2: SQVTM, ANQGSEA. The CDR3 region is CSVDITGQETQYF. In DNA, the CDR3 is TGCAGCGTTGATATAACGGGTCAAGAGACCCAGTACTTC.